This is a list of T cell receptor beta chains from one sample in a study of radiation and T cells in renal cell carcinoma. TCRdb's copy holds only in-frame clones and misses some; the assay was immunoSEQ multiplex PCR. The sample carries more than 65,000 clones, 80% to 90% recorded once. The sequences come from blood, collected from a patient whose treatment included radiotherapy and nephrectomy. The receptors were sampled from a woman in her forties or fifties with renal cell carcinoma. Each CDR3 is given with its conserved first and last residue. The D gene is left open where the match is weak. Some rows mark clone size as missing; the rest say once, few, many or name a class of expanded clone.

DNA: TGTGCCAGCAGCCTAAGACTAGCGGGGGACCTCAATGAGCAGTTCTTC; CDR3: CASSLRLAGDLNEQFF; J: TRBJ2-1; V: TRBV9; D: TRBD2; size: -
DNA: TGTGCCAGCAGCGTTACAGGGGGCGGACGCAATCAGCCCCAGCATTTT; CDR3: CASSVTGGGRNQPQHF; J: TRBJ1-5; V: TRBV5-5; D: TRBD1; size: -
DNA: TGCGCCAGCAGCCTACCCGGGACAAACGAGCAGTACTTC; CDR3: CASSLPGTNEQYF; J: TRBJ2-7; V: TRBV4-1; D: -; size: -
DNA: TGTGCCAGCAGTTTAATAGGGGACACTGAAGCTTTCTTT; CDR3: CASSLIGDTEAFF; J: TRBJ1-1; V: TRBV28; D: -; size: few
DNA: TGTGCCAGCTCACCCCAAGGCCAAGAGACCCAGTACTTC; CDR3: CASSPQGQETQYF; J: TRBJ2-5; V: TRBV18; D: -; size: -
DNA: TGTGCCAGCAGAGCACTCTCCTCAGGGTACACTGAAGCTTTCTTT; CDR3: CASRALSSGYTEAFF; J: TRBJ1-1; V: TRBV2; D: -; size: -
DNA: TGCGCCAGCAGCTTGATGGTGGAAAATGAGCAGTTCTTC; CDR3: CASSLMVENEQFF; J: TRBJ2-1; V: TRBV5-1; D: -; size: -
DNA: TGCGCCAGCAGCCTAGGACCAAAACAAAATTCACCCCTCCACTTT; CDR3: CASSLGPKQNSPLHF; J: TRBJ1-6; V: TRBV4-3; D: -; size: -
DNA: TGTGCCAGCAGTCCCCGGACAGGCTCCTACGAGCAGTACTTC; CDR3: CASSPRTGSYEQYF; J: TRBJ2-7; V: TRBV27; D: TRBD1; size: -
DNA: TGTGCCAGCAGGGTCGGGACTAGTGCGCAGTATTTT; CDR3: CASRVGTSAQYF; J: TRBJ2-3; V: TRBV27; D: TRBD2; size: -
DNA: TGTGCCAGCAGCTTAGAGGCAGGGAGTAGGTTCTTC; CDR3: CASSLEAGSRFF; J: TRBJ2-1; V: TRBV7-2; D: -; size: -
DNA: TGTGCCAGCAGCGCTAACAGGGTCCAAGAGACCCAGTACTTC; CDR3: CASSANRVQETQYF; J: TRBJ2-5; V: TRBV7-2; D: -; size: -
DNA: TGTGCCAGCAGCTTAGCCCCGGGTTTAGGAGAGACCCAGTACTTC; CDR3: CASSLAPGLGETQYF; J: TRBJ2-5; V: TRBV7-7; D: -; size: -
DNA: TGTGCCAGCTCAAATATAGGACAAAGCAATCAGCCCCAGCATTTT; CDR3: CASSNIGQSNQPQHF; J: TRBJ1-5; V: TRBV18; D: -; size: -
DNA: TGTGCCAGCAGTGCCGAAGGGCCGGACACTGAAGCTTTCTTT; CDR3: CASSAEGPDTEAFF; J: TRBJ1-1; V: TRBV2; D: -; size: few
DNA: TGCGCCAGCAGCCAAGAGCCTAGCGGGAGGTTAGATACGCAGTATTTT; CDR3: CASSQEPSGRLDTQYF; J: TRBJ2-3; V: TRBV4-3; D: TRBD2; size: -
DNA: TGTGCCAGCAGCTCCCTCCCGGCAGGGAATCAGCCCCAGCATTTT; CDR3: CASSSLPAGNQPQHF; J: TRBJ1-5; V: TRBV7-2; D: -; size: -
DNA: TGCGCCAGCGGACCGACTAGCGGGGTTTACTCCTACAATGAGCAGTTCTTC; CDR3: CASGPTSGVYSYNEQFF; J: TRBJ2-1; V: TRBV5-1; D: TRBD2; size: -
DNA: TGCAGTGCCCCGGGGGTTACGCAGTATTTT; CDR3: CSAPGVTQYF; J: TRBJ2-3; V: TRBV20-1; D: -; size: -
DNA: TGCGCCAGCAGCCTCCGGGACTTTTTGGATGAGCAGTTCTTC; CDR3: CASSLRDFLDEQFF; J: TRBJ2-1; V: TRBV4-1; D: -; size: once
DNA: TGTGCCAGCAGCTTAGGGGACTTAGGCACTGAAGCTTTCTTT; CDR3: CASSLGDLGTEAFF; J: TRBJ1-1; V: TRBV7-2; D: -; size: -
DNA: TGTGCCAGCAGCTTAGTAAGAAACAATGAGCAGTTCTTC; CDR3: CASSLVRNNEQFF; J: TRBJ2-1; V: TRBV7-2; D: -; size: -
DNA: TGTGCCAGCAGCGCAGTCCGGGGGACAGGGGAGATAGCTGAAGCTTTCTTT; CDR3: CASSAVRGTGEIAEAFF; J: TRBJ1-1; V: TRBV9; D: TRBD1; size: -
DNA: TGTGCCAGCACCCCGGGGGCGGACGGAAACACCATATATTTT; CDR3: CASTPGADGNTIYF; J: TRBJ1-3; V: TRBV7-9; D: -; size: few
DNA: TGCAGCGTTGGGGACAGGGTCGAGACCGGGGAGCTGTTTTTT; CDR3: CSVGDRVETGELFF; J: TRBJ2-2; V: TRBV29-1; D: TRBD1; size: -
DNA: TGTGCCAGCTCACCACCCGGACAGAAGACTGAAGCTTTCTTT; CDR3: CASSPPGQKTEAFF; J: TRBJ1-1; V: TRBV18; D: -; size: -
DNA: TGTGCCAGCAGACGGGGCGACCGGGAGACCCAGTACTTC; CDR3: CASRRGDRETQYF; J: TRBJ2-5; V: TRBV6-6; D: -; size: -
DNA: TGTGCCAGCAGCTCATCCGGGACAGGGAACACCGGGGAGCTGTTTTTT; CDR3: CASSSSGTGNTGELFF; J: TRBJ2-2; V: TRBV7-2; D: TRBD1; size: -